The 27 T cell receptor beta chains below all came from one sample that was sequenced in a study of blood T cell repertoires in COVID-19. Assay: immunoSEQ multiplex PCR; the TCRdb copy retains only in-frame clones and omits some. The sample records 98,000 or so clones, approximately 80% being singletons. The sequenced sample was peripheral blood. The receptors derive from an elderly woman with active or convalescent COVID-19.

J is TRBJ2-5 and V is TRBV9; possible D gene TRBD2, 6 bases. Looked up from germline, CDR1 is SGDLS and CDR2 is YYNGEE. Trimming took 4 bases from V and 2 from J, leaving 15 bases between them. The CDR3 is made up of 15 amino acids. CDR3 loop: CASSLQLGGQETQYF. CDR3 in DNA: TGTGCCAGCAGCCTCCAATTGGGGGGACAAGAGACCCAGTACTTC.

The V call is TRBV3-1 (or the pseudogene TRBV3-2), the J call TRBJ1-3, with no clear D. The germline V gene has CDR1 LGHDT and CDR2 YNNKEL (reference sequence). CDR3 length: 16 amino acids. V dropped 2 bases and J dropped 0 bases, with 11 bases sitting between them. The CDR3 is CASSQNFRSSGNTIYF. CDR3 coding DNA: TGTGCCAGCAGCCAAAATTTCAGATCCTCTGGAAACACCATATATTTT.

This clone has only a few counts. The V call is TRBV15, the J call TRBJ1-2; the D gene is possibly TRBD1 (5 bases). Germline V gives CDR1 LNHNV, CDR2 YYDKDF (reference sequence). The CDR3 runs to 18 residues. The V gene lost 4 bases and the J gene lost 2 bases, with 23 bases spanning the gap. CDR3 in DNA: TGTGCCACCAGCATTGGAATTGGCAGGGATAGAGACAACTATGGCTACACCTTC. Protein product: CATSIGIGRDRDNYGYTF.

The J gene is TRBJ1-2, the V gene TRBV5-4; TRBD1 matches 8 bases. The CDR3 totals 18 residues. CDR1 is SGHNT and CDR2 is YYREEE in the germline V gene (reference sequence). V shed 0 bases, J shed 3 bases, and the junction held 13 bases outside the gene matches. The DNA for the CDR3 is TGTGCCAGCAGCTTGGATGTTTTGGGTGGGACAGGCGACTATGGCTACACCTTC. The encoded protein is CASSLDVLGGTGDYGYTF.

This rearrangement joins TRBV9 to TRBJ2-1, with D maybe TRBD1 (5 bases). Per the germline V gene, CDR1 is SGDLS and CDR2 is YYNGEE. The V and J ends lost 0 bases and 0 bases respectively, with 13 bases between them. The CDR3 sequence is 17 residues long. CDR3 region: CASSVGATGSSYNEQFF. In DNA, the CDR3 is TGTGCCAGCAGCGTAGGGGCAACAGGAAGCTCCTACAATGAGCAGTTCTTC.

The chain recombines TRBV18 with TRBJ1-2, with a weak D call TRBD1 (6 bases). The V gene's germline CDR1 is KGHSH and CDR2 LQKENI. Deletions cut 3 bases from V and 2 bases from J, with 10 bases between. CDR3 size: 14 residues. CDR3 bases: TGTGCCAGCTCACCTGACAGGAAAAACTATGGCTACACCTTC. Protein: CASSPDRKNYGYTF.

This clone has ten or more counts. The chain uses TRBV6-5 and TRBJ2-7; tentative D call: TRBD1 (5 bases). This CDR3 is 15 amino acids long. Germline V gene data show CDR1 as MNHEY and CDR2 as SVGAGI. V was pared by 6 bases and J by 0 bases, with 15 bases between. The CDR3 nucleotides are TGTGCCAGCAGCCCAACATTGGGGCCCTCCTACGAGCAGTACTTC. Its protein is CASSPTLGPSYEQYF.

This clone was detected only once. The chain employs TRBV3-1 (or the pseudogene TRBV3-2) and TRBJ2-2, with 7 bases matching TRBD1. The length of the CDR3 is 15 residues. Germline V gene lookup returns CDR1 LGHDT and CDR2 YNNKEL (reference sequence). J was trimmed by 3 bases and V by 7 bases; bases with no gene match: 8. The CDR3 is CASISRDSHTGELFF. Written as DNA, the CDR3 is TGTGCCAGCATCTCCCGGGACAGCCACACCGGGGAGCTGTTTTTT.

The rearrangement uses TRBV6-4 and TRBJ1-4, with a possible D match to TRBD1 (5 bases). Trimming stripped 3 bases from V and 3 bases from J, with 11 bases between. The CDR3 runs to 15 residues. CDR1 and CDR2 from the germline V gene are MRHNA and SNTAGT. The CDR3 spells CASSETSGSNEKLFF. The CDR3 region has the DNA TGTGCCAGCAGTGAAACCTCAGGGTCTAATGAAAAACTGTTTTTT.

This rearrangement joins TRBV28 to TRBJ1-6; 12 nucleotides agree with TRBD1. The CDR3 length is 15 residues. V trimming: 5 bases; J trimming: 7 bases; junction bases outside the gene matches: 3. Germline loops: CDR1 MDHEN, CDR2 SYDVKM. CDR3 residues: CASSGDRGRNSPLHF. The DNA for the CDR3 is TGTGCCAGCAGTGGGGACAGGGGGCGGAATTCACCCCTCCACTTT.

V usage is TRBV7-2 and J usage is TRBJ1-2; the match to TRBD1 covers 7 bases. The length of the CDR3 is 14 residues. Germline CDR1 and CDR2: SGHTA and FQGNSA. V trimming: 4 bases; J trimming: 8 bases; junction bases outside the gene matches: 10. CDR3 in DNA: TGTGCCAGCAGCTCTAGAACAGGGGTATACGGCTACACCTTC. As protein: CASSSRTGVYGYTF.

This rearrangement joins TRBV5-1 to TRBJ2-1; a weak D match, TRBD1 (6 bases). The length of the CDR3 is 14 residues. Germline V gene lookup returns CDR1 SGHRS and CDR2 YFSETQ. The V end lost 4 bases, the J end lost 4 bases, and 12 bases lay between the germline ends. CDR3: CASSPDSVYNEQFF. The CDR3 DNA sequence: TGCGCCAGCAGCCCGGACAGCGTATACAATGAGCAGTTCTTC.

This clone was detected many times. In DNA, the CDR3 is TGTGCCAGTAGTATCAGGACAGGGGGGTCGTTCGGCTATGGCTACACCTTC. Translated: CASSIRTGGSFGYGYTF. This chain connects TRBV19 to TRBJ1-2; TRBD1 matches at 10 bases. After removal of 3 bases from V and 4 bases from J, the junction contained 11 bases not matched to a gene. Germline lookup yields CDR1 LNHDA and CDR2 SQIVND (reference sequence). CDR3 size: 17 residues.

This clone was seen once. The chain recombines TRBV7-2 with TRBJ2-1, with 7 bases matching TRBD2. The V gene's germline CDR1 is SGHTA and CDR2 FQGNSA. Losses at the gene ends were 2 bases for V and 9 bases for J; bases not matched to a gene: 10. The CDR3 covers 15 residues. The CDR3 nucleotides read TGTGCCAGCAGCTTAAGAGTCGGAGCGGGACCTGAGCAGTTCTTC. This sequence encodes CASSLRVGAGPEQFF.

This clone was picked up a small number of times. V gene TRBV5-6 combines with J gene TRBJ2-7; 9 nucleotides line up with TRBD2. Germline V gene sequence: CDR1 SGHDT, CDR2 YYEEEE. Trimming at V came to 0 bases and at J to 3 bases, leaving 1 base not matched to a gene. This CDR3 is built from 14 residues. CDR3 sequence (DNA): TGTGCCAGCAGCTTGGATAGCGGGAGCTACGAGCAGTACTTC. It codes for CASSLDSGSYEQYF.

This chain links TRBV25-1 with TRBJ1-2; D gene unclear. Germline CDR1 and CDR2: MGHDK and SYGVNS. The V and J ends lost 4 bases and 6 bases respectively, with 6 bases between them. The CDR3 is made up of 11 amino acids. The CDR3, as DNA: TGTGCCAGCAGTGGTATCCATGGCTACACCTTC. Its protein product is CASSGIHGYTF.

This clone was picked up one time. DNA of the CDR3: TGTGCCAGCAGCCAAGATCTACTAGCGGGAGGTTTAAAAGAGACCCAGTACTTC. Encoded protein: CASSQDLLAGGLKETQYF. The rearrangement joins TRBV4-2 to TRBJ2-5; 12 bases agree with TRBD2. The CDR3 extends over 18 amino acids. Trimming took 0 bases from V and 3 from J; bases not matched to a gene: 8. The germline CDR1 and CDR2 sequences are LGHNA and YNFKEQ.

The chain joins TRBV4-1 to TRBJ1-2; 7 bases align to TRBD1. Germline V gene sequence: CDR1 MGHRA, CDR2 YSYEKL. The junction had 14 bases not matched to a gene; V was cut back by 4 bases and J by 0 bases. The CDR3 is 18 amino acids. The CDR3 reads CASSLGIRGSISNYGYTF. CDR3 sequence (DNA): TGCGCCAGCAGCCTCGGTATCAGGGGGAGCATTTCTAACTATGGCTACACCTTC.

This sequence joins TRBV4-2 and TRBJ2-3; D is perhaps TRBD1 (5 bases). Germline V gene data show CDR1 as LGHNA and CDR2 as YNFKEQ. The CDR3 has 14 residues. V lost 1 base to trimming and J lost 2 bases, with 7 bases between them. The CDR3 reads CASSQGGTTDTQYF. In DNA form, the CDR3 reads TGTGCCAGCAGCCAAGGGGGCACCACAGATACGCAGTATTTT.

J is TRBJ1-5 and V is TRBV19; no firm D call. V was clipped by 6 bases and J by 0 bases, with 9 bases between them. The CDR3 has 14 residues. Looked up from germline, CDR1 is LNHDA and CDR2 is SQIVND (reference sequence). The CDR3 reads CASRTQISNQPQHF. CDR3 nucleotides: TGTGCCAGTAGGACACAGATTAGCAATCAGCCCCAGCATTTT. The whole variable domain, remainder taken from reference TRBV19 and TRBJ1-5, is DGGITQSPKYLFRKEGQNVTLSCEQNLNHDAMYWYRQDPGQGLRLIYYSQIVNDFQKGDIAEGYSVSREKKESFPLTVTSAQKNPTAFYLCASRTQISNQPQHFGDGTRLSIL.

This clone was picked up one time. The chain links TRBV19 to TRBJ1-1, with 8 bases aligning to TRBD1. This CDR3 comprises 16 residues. J gave up 2 bases and V 3 bases, and 8 bases lay outside the gene matches. From germline, CDR1 is LNHDA and CDR2 SQIVND (reference sequence). The chain's CDR3 is CASSIGDRKINTEAFF. CDR3 in DNA: TGTGCCAGTAGTATTGGGGACAGGAAAATTAACACTGAAGCTTTCTTT.

The chain joins TRBV7-2 to TRBJ1-2, with 7 bases identical to TRBD1. Trimming at V came to 6 bases and at J to 3 bases, leaving 4 bases not matched to a gene. CDR1 and CDR2 (germline): SGHTA, FQGNSA. This CDR3 has 13 residues. CDR3 nucleotides: TGTGCCAGCAGTCGGGACAGCCACTATGGCTACACCTTC. Its translation: CASSRDSHYGYTF.

The rearrangement joins TRBV4-2 to TRBJ1-1; D possibly corresponds to TRBD1 (5 bases). The germline V gene encodes CDR1 LGHNA and CDR2 YNFKEQ. This CDR3 has 17 residues. The V end lost 0 bases, the J end lost 3 bases, and 17 bases lay between the germline ends. CDR3 sequence reads: CASSQEVTRGAYTEAFF. The CDR3 bases are TGTGCCAGCAGCCAAGAGGTGACAAGGGGTGCTTACACTGAAGCTTTCTTT.

The V gene is TRBV5-1, the J gene TRBJ2-5; TRBD1 matches at 8 bases. V lost 2 bases, J lost 5 bases, and 5 bases stayed unmatched. Per the germline V gene, CDR1 is SGHRS and CDR2 is YFSETQ. This CDR3 spans 14 amino acids. The CDR3 nucleotides read TGCGCCAGCAGCTTCAAGACAGGGGTTGAGACCCAGTACTTC. Protein product: CASSFKTGVETQYF.

On this clone itself: Other nucleotide sequences from this sample produce the same CDR3. The V and J genes are TRBV30 and TRBJ1-2; D call uncertain. Germline V lookup: CDR1 GTSNPN, CDR2 SVGIG (reference sequence). V was shortened by 1 base and J by 5 bases, with 11 bases between the two germline ends. The length of the CDR3 is 13 residues. The CDR3 DNA reads as TGTGCCTGGAGTGGTGGCTCGGGGTATGGCTACACCTTC. The encoded protein is CAWSGGSGYGYTF.

The chain joins TRBV4-1 to TRBJ1-5; TRBD1 agrees at 8 bases. CDR3 length: 19 amino acids. The V segment lost 2 bases and the J segment 0 bases; nucleotides outside the gene matches: 12. Germline assignment: CDR1 MGHRA and CDR2 YSYEKL. CDR3 region: CASSQTPDRVGHSNQPQHF. The CDR3 bases are TGCGCCAGCAGCCAAACCCCGGACAGGGTAGGCCATAGCAATCAGCCCCAGCATTTT.

The chain uses TRBV27 and TRBJ1-2, with 8 bases that match TRBD1. Germline trimming cut 5 bases from V and 7 bases from J; bases unmatched to any gene: 9. The CDR3 consists of 14 residues. Germline loops: CDR1 MNHEY, CDR2 SMNVEV (reference sequence). CDR3 region: CASSPRTGRVGYTF. Here the CDR3 DNA reads TGTGCCAGCAGTCCTCGGACAGGGCGGGTTGGCTACACCTTC.